These 14 T cell receptor beta chains were sequenced from one sample in a study of identical twins. TCRdb called the 5' RACE reads again in MiXCR, with one record for every CDR3 protein. This table has 650,000 to 800,000 distinct CDR3 sequences, 8.5% to 9.5% appearing once. The data also belong to a second study, concerning yellow fever vaccine responses in identical twins.

Sequencing used PBMCs. These receptors all stem from a woman between 18 and 29 years old in good health.

V usage is TRBV15 and J usage is TRBJ2-7; 8 bases align to TRBD1. The junction had 7 bases not matched to a gene; V was cut back by 2 bases and J by 4 bases. Germline values: CDR1 LNHNV, CDR2 YYDKDF (reference sequence). The CDR3 is made up of 15 amino acids. In DNA, the CDR3 is TGTGCCACCAGCAGAACCGGGACAGGTTCTTACGAGCAGTACTTC. Protein sequence: CATSRTGTGSYEQYF.

The chain combines TRBV3-1 with TRBJ2-1; 7 positions agree with TRBD2. Germline V gene lookup returns CDR1 LGHDT and CDR2 YNNKEL (reference sequence). The CDR3 extends over 17 amino acids. With V trimmed by 1 base and J by 3 bases, 9 bases remained unmatched. The CDR3 DNA reads as TGTGCCAGCAGCCAAGTTATGGGGACTAAAAGCTACAATGAGCAGTTCTTC. Its translation: CASSQVMGTKSYNEQFF.

This sequence joins TRBV28 and TRBJ1-5; D gene ambiguous. The CDR3 runs to 14 residues. V was cut by 6 bases and J by 11 bases, with 20 bases left in between. Germline V lookup: CDR1 MDHEN, CDR2 SYDVKM. CDR3 sequence reads: CASSPEAVREAQHF. In DNA, the CDR3 is TGTGCCAGCAGCCCCGAGGCAGTTCGAGAGGCCCAGCATTTT.

This clonotype was found many times. CDR3 loop: CASSLLREQDEQFF. As DNA, the CDR3 is TGTGCCAGCAGTTTGTTACGGGAGCAGGATGAGCAGTTCTTC. J is TRBJ2-1 and V is TRBV12-3 or TRBV12-4; maybe TRBD2 (6 bases). V lost 3 bases and J 8 bases, leaving 14 bases between the germline ends. The CDR3 is 14 residues long.

This clonotype was counted between two and nine times. This rearrangement joins TRBV21-1 to TRBJ2-5; TRBD2, the table's D call, was not compared with the DNA. TRBV21-1 is flagged as a pseudogene. The CDR3 is 15 residues long. Here the CDR3 reads CASSGRLASVETQYF. CDR3 nucleotide sequence: TGTGCCAGCAGCGGTCGACTAGCCAGTGTCGAGACCCAGTACTTC.

Comments on this clonotype: This may stem from a read error, because a much larger clone lies one nucleotide away. This rearrangement joins TRBV5-1 to TRBJ2-1, with 8 bases identical to TRBD2. The CDR3 is 15 residues long. CDR1 is SGHRS, CDR2 YFSETQ, per germline. The CDR3 loop is CASSFDGGEVNEQLF. In DNA, the CDR3 is TGCGCCAGCAGCTTTGACGGGGGGGAAGTCAATGAGCAGCTCTTC.

The chain uses TRBV11-2 and TRBJ2-3; D is perhaps TRBD2 (5 bases). V was pared by 5 bases and J by 4 bases, with 19 bases between. This CDR3 spans 16 amino acids. Germline V lookup: CDR1 SGHAT, CDR2 FQNNGV. The CDR3 region is CASSPPRDFFADTQYF. As DNA, the CDR3 is TGTGCCAGCAGCCCACCCCGGGATTTTTTCGCAGATACGCAGTATTTT.

V is TRBV27 and J is TRBJ1-4; D unresolved. This CDR3 has 14 amino acids. V dropped 6 bases and J dropped 4 bases, with 12 bases sitting between them. Germline assignment: CDR1 MNHEY and CDR2 SMNVEV (reference sequence). CDR3 region: CASRKADFNEKLFF. The CDR3 DNA is TGTGCCAGCAGGAAGGCAGACTTTAATGAAAAACTGTTTTTT.

This clonotype was seen more than once but under ten times. The chain joins TRBV27 to TRBJ2-2; 7 bases are a match to TRBD1. Germline V gene lookup returns CDR1 MNHEY and CDR2 SMNVEV (reference sequence). The CDR3 runs 14 residues. J gave up 1 base and V 6 bases, and 2 bases lay outside the gene matches. The CDR3, as DNA: TGTGCCAGCAGGACAGGGTGGAACACCGGGGAGCTGTTTTTT. Translation gives CASRTGWNTGELFF.

The sample holds a few counts of this clonotype. The V call is TRBV6-2 or TRBV6-3, the J call TRBJ1-5; D is ambiguous. The length of the CDR3 is 12 residues. Germline V gene sequence: CDR1 MNHEY, CDR2 SVGEGT. V shed 6 bases and J shed 5 bases, with 8 bases lying between them. The CDR3 is CASSEEYQPQHF. CDR3 nucleotide sequence: TGTGCCAGCAGCGAGGAATATCAGCCCCAGCATTTT.

The V and J genes are TRBV10-3 and TRBJ1-5; 10 nucleotides match TRBD1. The length of the CDR3 is 17 residues. Looked up from germline, CDR1 is ENHRY and CDR2 is SYGVKD. The J segment lost 4 bases and the V segment lost 2 bases, leaving 8 bases of the junction unmatched. The CDR3 sequence is CAISEGDRGRKNQPQHF. The CDR3 DNA follows: TGTGCCATCAGTGAGGGAGACAGGGGGCGTAAAAATCAGCCCCAGCATTTT.

This clonotype was counted many times. The chain has TRBV12-3 or TRBV12-4 and TRBJ2-2; the D gene is possibly TRBD1 (6 bases). The CDR3 contains 14 residues. V was shortened by 2 bases and J by 5 bases, with 9 bases between the two germline ends. This CDR3 is CASSLQGPTGELFF. The CDR3 DNA reads as TGTGCCAGCAGTTTACAGGGGCCAACCGGGGAGCTGTTTTTT.

This clonotype showed up just a few times. This chain connects TRBV6-4 to TRBJ2-3; no reliable D call. The CDR3 loop spans 14 amino acids. Between the trimmed V and J ends, which lost 3 bases and 6 bases, there was a span of 13 bases. Germline lookup yields CDR1 MRHNA and CDR2 SNTAGT. CDR3 loop: CASSEDPYGDTQYF. The CDR3 coding sequence is TGTGCCAGCAGTGAAGACCCGTATGGGGATACGCAGTATTTT.

This clonotype occurred a few times. The rearrangement links TRBV4-3 to TRBJ2-7; 11 bases match TRBD2. The CDR3 runs to 17 residues. V lost 1 base, J lost 3 bases, and 8 bases stayed unmatched. CDR1 is LGHNA and CDR2 is YSLEER in the germline V gene. CDR3 DNA: TGCGCCAGCAGCCAAGGGATAACAACTAGCGGGAGCTACGAGCAGTACTTC. It codes for CASSQGITTSGSYEQYF.